This record covers a single T cell receptor (beta chain). The germline V gene encodes CDR1 LGHNA and CDR2 YNFKEQ. This CDR3 is 16 amino acids long. Trimming removed 0 bases from V and 5 bases from J, with 14 bases in between. Study processing details: By means of reference gene primer amplification, nucleated cell counts were estimated. The assay was immunoSEQ multiplex PCR, and TCRdb's table has in-frame clones only and misses some. V, J and clone size are taken as reported in that table, and D and trimming were inferred from the DNA itself. The repertoire holds approximately 230,000 clones, with just over 90% as singletons. The entry originates in a study of blood T cell repertoires in COVID-19. On the study more broadly: PBMCs, B-cell-depleted T cells, or T cells provided the cDNA or gDNA that made up the material.

The material sequenced was PBMCs or T cells enriched from blood (not recorded which). The source is a woman aged 18-29 years who had recovered from COVID-19. The V and J genes are TRBV4-2 and TRBJ1-5; D unresolved. The CDR3 loop reads CASSQEYTGRDQPQHF. The CDR3 DNA sequence: TGTGCCAGCAGCCAAGAGTATACTGGGCGCGATCAGCCCCAGCATTTT.